Shown below are 20 T cell receptor beta chains from a single sample sequenced in a study of PD-L1 blockade in urothelial cancer. Time point given: pretreatment peripheral blood. Method: immunoSEQ multiplex PCR; TCRdb's copy keeps in-frame clones and lacks some. The sample yields tens of thousands of clones, more than 75% seen once. The input for sequencing was PBMCs, taken around atezolizumab (anti-PD-L1) treatment. All receptors derive from a man aged 60-69 years with urothelial cancer.

The rearrangement joins TRBV6-4 to TRBJ1-2; a possible D gene is TRBD1 (5 bases). This CDR3 comprises 13 residues. Germline CDR1 reads MRHNA; CDR2 reads SNTAGT. The V end lost 0 bases, the J end lost 5 bases, and 7 bases lay between the germline ends. DNA of the CDR3: TGTGCCAGCAGTGACTCCGGGGGATATGGCTACACCTTC. The encoded protein is CASSDSGGYGYTF.

This chain connects TRBV2 to TRBJ2-7; D is uncertain. The CDR3 spans 12 residues. Germline values: CDR1 SNHLY, CDR2 FYNNEI. Trimming took off 8 bases at V and 0 bases at J, with 8 bases between the two ends. CDR3 protein: CASSGNSYEQYF. The CDR3 bases are TGTGCCAGCTCAGGAAACTCCTACGAGCAGTACTTC.

The chain employs TRBV6-6 and TRBJ2-1, with 8 bases matching TRBD1. CDR3 length: 16 amino acids. The germline gives CDR1 MNHNY, CDR2 SVGAGI (reference sequence). After removal of 3 bases from V and 4 bases from J, the junction contained 8 bases not matched to a gene. Written as DNA, the CDR3 is TGTGCCAGCAGTTATCGACAGGGGAGTGGGTACAATGAGCAGTTCTTC. It is translated as CASSYRQGSGYNEQFF.

This clone has a handful of counts. The chain is built from TRBV2 and TRBJ2-1; 7 nucleotides line up with TRBD1. Trimming at V came to 4 bases and at J to 2 bases, leaving 5 bases not matched to a gene. Germline-derived CDR1 and CDR2 are SNHLY and FYNNEI. The CDR3 is 15 residues long. CDR3 in DNA: TGTGCCAGCAGTGTGGGACAGTCGACCTACAATGAGCAGTTCTTC. Its translation is CASSVGQSTYNEQFF.

This chain joins TRBV9 and TRBJ1-6; no definite D call. Deletions cut 2 bases from V and 5 bases from J, with 14 bases between. There are 16 residues in the CDR3. Looked up from germline, CDR1 is SGDLS and CDR2 is YYNGEE. DNA of the CDR3: TGTGCCAGCAGCGTGGGAGTTTTTGCCAATAATTCACCCCTCCACTTT. This encodes CASSVGVFANNSPLHF. Full variable domain (outside the CDR3, taken from reference TRBV9 and TRBJ1-6): DSGVTQTPKHLITATGQRVTLRCSPRSGDLSVYWYQQSLDQGLQFLIQYYNGEERAKGNILERFSAQQFPDLHSELNLSSLELGDSALYFCASSVGVFANNSPLHFGNGTRLTVT.

This clone has only one observation. The CDR3 nucleotides are TGTGCCAGCAGTTACCGTGGGACAGTTCCCTACGAGCAGTACTTC. This translates into CASSYRGTVPYEQYF. The chain is built from TRBV6-5 and TRBJ2-7, with 7 bases matching TRBD1. This CDR3 is built from 15 residues. The germline gives CDR1 MNHEY, CDR2 SVGAGI. Germline trimming cut 2 bases from V and 2 bases from J; bases unmatched to any gene: 6.

V is TRBV28 and J is TRBJ2-5; 7 positions match TRBD1. Germline assignment: CDR1 MDHEN and CDR2 SYDVKM. V dropped 8 bases and J dropped 5; count of bases not matched to a gene: 11. The CDR3 spans 14 residues. CDR3 sequence (DNA): TGTGCCAGCTATGGGGCAGGGGGTTTGGAGACCCAGTACTTC. Amino acids: CASYGAGGLETQYF.

The chain uses TRBV30 and TRBJ1-6; D is unresolved. The V end lost 0 bases, the J end lost 9 bases, and 9 bases lay between the germline ends. The CDR3 totals 13 residues. Germline lookup yields CDR1 GTSNPN and CDR2 SVGIG (reference sequence). Here the CDR3 reads CAWSVKPGSPLHF. CDR3 DNA sequence: TGTGCCTGGAGTGTAAAGCCTGGTTCACCCCTCCACTTT.

The rearrangement uses TRBV6-1 and TRBJ1-1; D not certain. V was clipped by 6 bases and J by 4 bases, with 12 bases between them. CDR3 size: 13 residues. Germline V lookup: CDR1 MNHNS, CDR2 SASEGT. The CDR3 bases are TGTGCCAGCAGCAATCTATATAGCACTGAAGCTTTCTTT. Residues: CASSNLYSTEAFF.

The V and J genes are TRBV19 and TRBJ1-4, with 7 bases lining up with TRBD1. J gave up 6 bases and V 6 bases, and 10 bases lay outside the gene matches. The germline V gene has CDR1 LNHDA and CDR2 SQIVND (reference sequence). The CDR3 is 15 amino acids. The CDR3 DNA is TGTGCCAGTAGGCAACGGGACAGTTCTTATGAAAAACTGTTTTTT. It translates to CASRQRDSSYEKLFF.

This clone showed up just once. This sequence joins TRBV7-3 and TRBJ2-2; 8 bases agree with TRBD2. With 2 bases clipped from V and 8 bases from J, the junction kept 10 bases outside the gene matches. The CDR3 length is 16 residues. Germline V gives CDR1 SGHTA, CDR2 FQGTGA. DNA for the CDR3: TGTGCCAGCAGCTTAGGGGGTAGCGGGATGCTGGGGGAGCTGTTTTTT. Translating gives CASSLGGSGMLGELFF.

The rearrangement uses TRBV6-4 and TRBJ2-7; 12 nucleotides match TRBD2. The CDR3 sequence is 22 residues long. Germline CDR1 is MRHNA and CDR2 is SNTAGT. J was trimmed by 1 base and V by 2 bases; bases with no gene match: 21. This chain's CDR3 is CASSDAGRGPLTSGSLSYEQYF. The DNA of the CDR3 is TGTGCCAGCAGTGACGCGGGGAGGGGGCCATTGACTAGCGGGAGCCTTTCCTACGAGCAGTACTTC.

This sequence joins TRBV2 and TRBJ2-4; D is perhaps TRBD1 (6 bases). CDR1 SNHLY and CDR2 FYNNEI come from the germline V gene. The CDR3 is made up of 17 amino acids. The V end was cut by 2 bases, the J end by 0 bases, with 14 bases between. The CDR3 nucleotides read TGTGCCAGCAGTGAAACCGGGACAAGTGTAGCCAAAAACATTCAGTACTTC. This encodes CASSETGTSVAKNIQYF.

The rearrangement links TRBV9 to TRBJ1-2; 9 bases line up with TRBD1. The germline V gene has CDR1 SGDLS and CDR2 YYNGEE. Unmatched junction bases numbered 2, after V lost 0 bases and J lost 2 bases. CDR3 length equals 15 residues. CDR3 nucleotide sequence: TGTGCCAGCAGCGTAGTAGGGACAGGGAACTATGGCTACACCTTC. The encoded protein is CASSVVGTGNYGYTF.

This clone appeared a single time. This chain connects TRBV18 to TRBJ2-1; 10 positions agree with TRBD2. Germline lookup yields CDR1 KGHSH and CDR2 LQKENI. V trimming: 4 bases; J trimming: 5 bases; junction bases outside the gene matches: 2. The CDR3 sequence is 14 residues long. CDR3 region: CASSLTSGNNEQFF. CDR3 DNA sequence: TGTGCCAGCTCACTAACTAGCGGGAACAATGAGCAGTTCTTC.

The V and J genes are TRBV18 and TRBJ1-2; the D is unclear. The CDR3 sequence is 14 residues long. Germline values: CDR1 KGHSH, CDR2 LQKENI. V lost 2 bases and J 6 bases, leaving 13 bases between the germline ends. The CDR3 nucleotides are TGTGCCAGCTCACCATCTAGGCGAAACGATGGCTACACCTTC. This codes for CASSPSRRNDGYTF. The full variable domain, rest sourced from reference TRBV18 and TRBJ1-2, is NAGVMQNPRHLVRRRGQEARLRCSPMKGHSHVYWYRQLPEEGLKFMVYLQKENIIDESGMPKERFSAEFPKEGPSILRIQQVVRGDSAAYFCASSPSRRNDGYTFGSGTRLTVV.

Only a few counts were recorded for this clone. The chain recombines TRBV5-4 with TRBJ2-7; 10 nucleotides line up with TRBD2. Germline V gene sequence: CDR1 SGHNT, CDR2 YYREEE (reference sequence). Germline trimming cut 4 bases from V and 2 bases from J; bases unmatched to any gene: 6. The CDR3 runs 15 residues. The CDR3 region is CASSAGLAVTYEQYF. The CDR3 DNA reads TGTGCCAGCAGCGCCGGACTAGCGGTTACCTACGAGCAGTACTTC.

The J gene is TRBJ1-2, the V gene TRBV6-5, with D unresolved. The germline gives CDR1 MNHEY, CDR2 SVGAGI. With 6 bases removed from V and 6 bases from J, the gap between germline ends came to 8 bases. CDR3 size: 11 residues. The CDR3 here is CASRRLDGYTF. The CDR3 nucleotides are TGTGCCAGCAGGAGGTTGGATGGCTACACCTTC.

The rearrangement joins TRBV5-1 to TRBJ2-2; tentatively, D is TRBD2 (5 bases). Germline CDR1 is SGHRS and CDR2 is YFSETQ. The V end was cut by 0 bases, the J end by 5 bases, with 8 bases between. The CDR3 spans 14 residues. In DNA form, the CDR3 reads TGCGCCAGCAGCTTGGTTGAGCGGACCGGGGAGCTGTTTTTT. Protein: CASSLVERTGELFF. The whole variable domain, remainder taken from reference TRBV5-1 and TRBJ2-2, is KAGVTQTPRYLIKTRGQQVTLSCSPISGHRSVSWYQQTPGQGLQFLFEYFSETQRNKGNFPGRFSGRQFSNSRSEMNVSTLELGDSALYLCASSLVERTGELFFGEGSRLTVL.

This clone was picked up a small number of times. This chain uses TRBV5-4 with TRBJ2-7; TRBD1 might be the D (5 bases). This CDR3 is built from 14 residues. The germline CDR1 and CDR2 sequences are SGHNT and YYREEE (reference sequence). V lost 1 base and J 4 bases, leaving 12 bases between the germline ends. The CDR3 sequence: CASSLKGQNYEQYF. The CDR3, as DNA: TGTGCCAGCAGCTTGAAGGGGCAGAATTACGAGCAGTACTTC.